These 13 T cell receptor beta chains came from one sample sequenced in a study of T-cell memory formation after mild COVID-19. Each CDR3 protein is one row after TCRdb ran MiXCR on the 5' RACE reads. The sample consists of about 310,000 distinct CDR3 sequences, more than 15% of them appearing once. The sample was PBMCs or a T cell subset sorted from them (not recorded which). Receptors were obtained from a man aged 18 to 29 who had mild COVID-19 (a few samples of this study predate the infection). Cell type and time point are not known.

This chain connects TRBV28 to TRBJ1-1; tentatively, D is TRBD1 (6 bases). The CDR3 runs to 15 residues. V was cut by 5 bases and J by 1 base, with 14 bases left in between. In germline, CDR1 is MDHEN, CDR2 SYDVKM. The CDR3 DNA is TGTGCCAGCAGTGATCCGGGACACCAGAACACTGAAGCTTTCTTT. Its translation: CASSDPGHQNTEAFF.

There are a few counts of this clonotype. The V call is TRBV15, the J call TRBJ2-2; TRBD2 is a possible D gene (6 bases). The germline V and J ends were trimmed by 7 bases and 0 bases, with 12 bases remaining between them. Germline V gene sequence: CDR1 LNHNV, CDR2 YYDKDF (reference sequence). CDR3 length: 15 amino acids. The CDR3 nucleotides read TGTGCCACCAACCGGGGACTGACGAACACCGGGGAGCTGTTTTTT. It encodes CATNRGLTNTGELFF. Supplemented by reference TRBV15 and TRBJ2-2, the full variable domain reads DAMVIQNPRYQVTQFGKPVTLSCSQTLNHNVMYWYQQKSSQAPKLLFHYYDKDFNNEADTPDNFQSRRPNTSFCFLDIRSPGLGDTAMYLCATNRGLTNTGELFFGEGSRLTVL.

This clonotype was seen ten or more times. The junction departs from germline at one end; a sequencing error may be responsible. The CDR3 DNA is TGTGCCAGCAGCTTATTGGGGGGGACAGATACGCAGTATTTT. It codes for CASSLLGGTDTQYF. J is TRBJ2-3 and V is TRBV5-1; TRBD2 aligns across 7 bases. The CDR3 covers 14 residues. Germline assignment: CDR1 SGHRS and CDR2 YFSETQ.

The gene calls are TRBV6-6 and TRBJ1-1; tentatively, D is TRBD1 (6 bases). The CDR3 spans 14 residues. Germline loops: CDR1 MNHNY, CDR2 SVGAGI (reference sequence). Trimming took off 3 bases at V and 1 base at J, with 9 bases between the two ends. Here the CDR3 reads CASSYPQGNTEAFF. For the CDR3, the DNA is TGTGCCAGCAGTTATCCACAGGGGAACACTGAAGCTTTCTTT.

This CDR3 is CAISLGQGETQYF. The CDR3 region has the DNA TGTGCCATCAGCCTGGGGCAGGGGGAGACCCAGTACTTC. The chain carries TRBV10-3 and TRBJ2-5, with D maybe TRBD1 (6 bases). The germline V gene encodes CDR1 ENHRY and CDR2 SYGVKD. V was cut by 6 bases and J by 5 bases, with 13 bases left in between. The CDR3 is 13 amino acids.

This clonotype was detected ten times or more. The chain links TRBV12-3 or TRBV12-4 to TRBJ2-5; the D gene is possibly TRBD1 (6 bases). The J call may not be correct, given that the DNA end is closer to TRBJ2-3. The length of the CDR3 is 12 residues. The CDR3 coding sequence is TGTGCCAGCAGCCCAGGGGCGGGTACGCAGTATTTT. Its protein is CASSPGAGTQYF.

This clonotype has more than one count but fewer than ten. The genes are TRBV7-2 and TRBJ2-7; D gene ambiguous. The V end lost 0 bases, the J end lost 4 bases, and 10 bases lay between the germline ends. This CDR3 region has 14 residues. Germline V gives CDR1 SGHTA, CDR2 FQGNSA. CDR3 residues: CASSLALTMYEQYF. CDR3 DNA: TGTGCCAGCAGCTTAGCCTTGACAATGTACGAGCAGTACTTC.

This chain uses TRBV28 with TRBJ1-1, with D tentatively TRBD1 (6 bases). Per the germline V gene, CDR1 is MDHEN and CDR2 is SYDVKM. V was pared by 1 base and J by 0 bases, with 9 bases between. CDR3 size: 15 residues. The chain's CDR3 is CASSLYTGMNTEAFF. The DNA of the CDR3 is TGTGCCAGCAGTTTATATACAGGGATGAACACTGAAGCTTTCTTT.

This clonotype came up a few times. The gene calls are TRBV12-3 or TRBV12-4 and TRBJ2-2; 9 nucleotides line up with TRBD2. The CDR3 covers 17 residues. V dropped 6 bases and J dropped 5; count of bases not matched to a gene: 13. The CDR3, as DNA: TGTGCCAGCAGCCTAGGGGTCAGCGGGGGGTTTACCGGGGAGCTGTTTTTT. It encodes CASSLGVSGGFTGELFF.

This clonotype was detected only a few times. V and J are TRBV5-1 and TRBJ2-2; D call uncertain. CDR1 is SGHRS and CDR2 is YFSETQ in the germline V gene. The ends were cut back, 4 bases at V and 6 bases at J, with 10 bases in the middle. This CDR3 spans 13 amino acids. CDR3 sequence reads: CASSIDVPGELFF. CDR3 in DNA: TGCGCCAGCAGCATAGATGTCCCCGGGGAGCTGTTTTTT. The variable domain in full, with the rest retrieved from reference TRBV5-1 and TRBJ2-2, is KAGVTQTPRYLIKTRGQQVTLSCSPISGHRSVSWYQQTPGQGLQFLFEYFSETQRNKGNFPGRFSGRQFSNSRSEMNVSTLELGDSALYLCASSIDVPGELFFGEGSRLTVL.

This clonotype has just a few counts. The CDR3 nucleotides are TGTGCCAGCAGTTACTCCGGGACAGGGAGAGGATTCGATGAAGCTTTCTTT. It is translated as CASSYSGTGRGFDEAFF. The genes are TRBV6-5 and TRBJ1-1, with 9 positions matching TRBD1. The CDR3 is made up of 17 amino acids. Germline values: CDR1 MNHEY, CDR2 SVGAGI. J gave up 7 bases and V 0 bases, and 12 bases lay outside the gene matches.

This clonotype has only a few counts. This chain joins TRBV28 and TRBJ2-1, with 7 positions matching TRBD2. J gave up 7 bases and V 5 bases, and 11 bases lay outside the gene matches. The germline gives CDR1 MDHEN, CDR2 SYDVKM. This CDR3 region has 15 residues. CDR3 nucleotides: TGTGCCAGCAGTCTCGGGGGGAGGGTGGTAAATGAGCAGTTCTTC. This translates into CASSLGGRVVNEQFF.

The chain combines TRBV10-3 with TRBJ1-1, with TRBD1 as a possible D gene (6 bases). CDR1 is ENHRY and CDR2 is SYGVKD in the germline V gene. Trimming shortened V by 3 bases and J by 3 bases, and 14 bases separated the two germline ends. CDR3 length equals 15 residues. Here the CDR3 DNA reads TGTGCCATCAGTGATATCGGGGGGCGCGACACTGAAGCTTTCTTT. This sequence encodes CAISDIGGRDTEAFF.